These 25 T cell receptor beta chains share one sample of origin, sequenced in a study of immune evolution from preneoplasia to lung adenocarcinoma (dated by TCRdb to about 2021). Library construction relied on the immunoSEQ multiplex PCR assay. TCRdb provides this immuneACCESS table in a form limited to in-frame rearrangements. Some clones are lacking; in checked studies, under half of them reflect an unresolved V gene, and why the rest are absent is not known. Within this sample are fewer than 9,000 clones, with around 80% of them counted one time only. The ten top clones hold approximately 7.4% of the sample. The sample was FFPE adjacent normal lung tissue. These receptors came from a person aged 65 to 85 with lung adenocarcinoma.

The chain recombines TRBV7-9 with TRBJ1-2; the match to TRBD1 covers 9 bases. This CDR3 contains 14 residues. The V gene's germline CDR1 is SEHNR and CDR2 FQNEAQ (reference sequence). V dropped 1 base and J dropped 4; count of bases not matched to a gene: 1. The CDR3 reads CASSLVTGGYGYTF. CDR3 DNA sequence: TGTGCCAGCAGCTTAGTGACAGGGGGCTATGGCTACACCTTC.

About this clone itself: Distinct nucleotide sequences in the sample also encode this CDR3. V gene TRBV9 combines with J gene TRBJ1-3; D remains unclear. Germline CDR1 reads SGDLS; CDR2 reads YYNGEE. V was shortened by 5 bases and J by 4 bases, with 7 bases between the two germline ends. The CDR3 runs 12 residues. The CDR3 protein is CASSVQGNTIYF. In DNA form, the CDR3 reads TGTGCCAGCAGTGTACAGGGAAACACCATATATTTT.

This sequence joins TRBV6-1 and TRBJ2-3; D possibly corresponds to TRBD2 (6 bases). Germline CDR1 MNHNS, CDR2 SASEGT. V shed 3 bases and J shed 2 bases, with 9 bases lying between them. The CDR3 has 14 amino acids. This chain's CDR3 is CASSDTGLTDTQYF. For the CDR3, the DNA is TGTGCCAGCAGTGACACGGGACTCACAGATACGCAGTATTTT.

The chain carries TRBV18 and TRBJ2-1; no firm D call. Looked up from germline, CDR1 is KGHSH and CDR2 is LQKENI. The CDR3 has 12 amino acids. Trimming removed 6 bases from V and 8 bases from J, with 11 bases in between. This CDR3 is CASSPDLDEQFF. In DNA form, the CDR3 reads TGTGCCAGCTCCCCCGACCTGGATGAGCAGTTCTTC. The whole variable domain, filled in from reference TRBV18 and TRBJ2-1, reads NAGVMQNPRHLVRRRGQEARLRCSPMKGHSHVYWYRQLPEEGLKFMVYLQKENIIDESGMPKERFSAEFPKEGPSILRIQQVVRGDSAAYFCASSPDLDEQFFGPGTRLTVL.

The CDR3, as DNA: TGTGCCAGCCAGACGGGACCATTCAATGAGCAGTTCTTC. It codes for CASQTGPFNEQFF. This rearrangement joins TRBV27 to TRBJ2-1; D might be TRBD1 or TRBD2, each matching 5 bases. V was pared by 8 bases and J by 6 bases, with 14 bases between. CDR1 MNHEY and CDR2 SMNVEV come from the germline V gene (reference sequence). This CDR3 is built from 13 residues.

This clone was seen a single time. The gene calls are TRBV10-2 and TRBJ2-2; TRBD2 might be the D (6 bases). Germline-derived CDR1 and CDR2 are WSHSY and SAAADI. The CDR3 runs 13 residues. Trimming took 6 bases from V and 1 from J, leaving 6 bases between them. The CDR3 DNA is TGCGCCAGCAGGGAGGGGAACACCGGGGAGCTGTTTTTT. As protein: CASREGNTGELFF.

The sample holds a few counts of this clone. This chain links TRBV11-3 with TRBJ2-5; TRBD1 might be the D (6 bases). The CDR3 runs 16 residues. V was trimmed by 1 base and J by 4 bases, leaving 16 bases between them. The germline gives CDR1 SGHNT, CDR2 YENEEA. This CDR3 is CASSLGHTGKGETQYF. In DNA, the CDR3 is TGTGCCAGCAGCTTAGGGCACACAGGGAAGGGAGAGACCCAGTACTTC. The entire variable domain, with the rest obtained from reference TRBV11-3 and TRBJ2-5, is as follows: EAGVVQSPRYKIIEKKQPVAFWCNPISGHNTLYWYLQNLGQGPELLIRYENEEAVDDSQLPKDRFSAERLKGVDSTLKIQPAELGDSAVYLCASSLGHTGKGETQYFGPGTRLLVL.

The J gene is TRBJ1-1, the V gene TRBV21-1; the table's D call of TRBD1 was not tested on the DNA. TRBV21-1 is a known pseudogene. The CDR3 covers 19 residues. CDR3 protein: CASSKEKVGTGPPGTEAFF. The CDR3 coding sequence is TGTGCCAGCAGCAAAGAAAAGGTCGGTACAGGGCCCCCAGGAACTGAAGCTTTCTTT.

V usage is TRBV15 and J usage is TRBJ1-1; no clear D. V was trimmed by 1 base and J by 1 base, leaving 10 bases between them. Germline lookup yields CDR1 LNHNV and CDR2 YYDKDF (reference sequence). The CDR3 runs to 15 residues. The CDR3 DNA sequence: TGTGCCACCAGCAGAGGTAGGGCCCGGAACACTGAAGCTTTCTTT. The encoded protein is CATSRGRARNTEAFF.

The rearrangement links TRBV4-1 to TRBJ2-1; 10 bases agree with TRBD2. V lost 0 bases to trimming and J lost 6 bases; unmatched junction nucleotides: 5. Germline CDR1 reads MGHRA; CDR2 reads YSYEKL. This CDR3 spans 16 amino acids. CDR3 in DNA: TGCGCCAGCAGCCAAGAATCAGCGGGGGGGCTCAATGAGCAGTTCTTC. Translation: CASSQESAGGLNEQFF.

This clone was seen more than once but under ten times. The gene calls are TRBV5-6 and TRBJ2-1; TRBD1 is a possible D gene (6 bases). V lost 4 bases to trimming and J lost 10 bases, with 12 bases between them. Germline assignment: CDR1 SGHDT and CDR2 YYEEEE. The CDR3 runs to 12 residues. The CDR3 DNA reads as TGTGCCAGCAGCGGCATCGACAGGGAGCAGTTCTTC. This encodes CASSGIDREQFF.

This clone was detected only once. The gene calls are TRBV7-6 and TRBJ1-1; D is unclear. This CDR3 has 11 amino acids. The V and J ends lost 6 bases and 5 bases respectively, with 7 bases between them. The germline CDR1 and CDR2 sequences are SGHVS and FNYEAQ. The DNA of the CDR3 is TGTGCCAGCAGTTCAGAAACTGAAGCTTTCTTT. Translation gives CASSSETEAFF.

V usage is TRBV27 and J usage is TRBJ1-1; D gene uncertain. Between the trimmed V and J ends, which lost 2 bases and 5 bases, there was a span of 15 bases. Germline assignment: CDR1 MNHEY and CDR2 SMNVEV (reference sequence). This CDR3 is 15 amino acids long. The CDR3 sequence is CASSLKGPRWTEAFF. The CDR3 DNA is TGTGCCAGCAGTTTAAAAGGACCCAGGTGGACTGAAGCTTTCTTT.

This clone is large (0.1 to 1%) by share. CDR3 region: CASSKDGHTEAFF. DNA of the CDR3: TGTGCCAGCAGCAAAGACGGACACACTGAAGCTTTCTTT. The chain combines TRBV21-1 with TRBJ1-1. TRBV21-1 is a known pseudogene. The CDR3 is 13 residues long.

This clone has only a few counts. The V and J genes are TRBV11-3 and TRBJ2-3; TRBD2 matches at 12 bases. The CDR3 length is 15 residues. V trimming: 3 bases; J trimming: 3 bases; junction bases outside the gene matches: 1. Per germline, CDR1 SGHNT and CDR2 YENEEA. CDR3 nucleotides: TGTGCCAGCAGCTTTGGGACTAGCGGGACAGATACGCAGTATTTT. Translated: CASSFGTSGTDTQYF.

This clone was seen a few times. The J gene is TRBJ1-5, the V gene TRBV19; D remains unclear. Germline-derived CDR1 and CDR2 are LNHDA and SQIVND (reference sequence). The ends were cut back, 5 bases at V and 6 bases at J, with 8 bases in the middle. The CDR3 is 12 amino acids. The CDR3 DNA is TGTGCCAGTAGTCCGCCTCGTCAGCCCCAGCATTTT. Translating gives CASSPPRQPQHF.

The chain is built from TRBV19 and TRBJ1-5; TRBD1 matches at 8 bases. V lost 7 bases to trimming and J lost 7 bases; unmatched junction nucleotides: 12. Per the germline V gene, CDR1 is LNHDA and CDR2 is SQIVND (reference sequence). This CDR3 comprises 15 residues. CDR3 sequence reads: CASTATGARRQPQHF. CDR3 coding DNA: TGTGCCAGTACCGCGACAGGGGCTCGTAGACAGCCCCAGCATTTT.

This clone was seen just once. In DNA form, the CDR3 reads TGCGCCAGCAGCTTACAGGGAGGGGTTGGCTACACCTTC. It encodes CASSLQGGVGYTF. The chain joins TRBV5-1 to TRBJ1-2, with D possibly TRBD1 on 6 matching bases. CDR1 and CDR2 (germline): SGHRS, YFSETQ. V lost 2 bases, J lost 7 bases, and 12 bases lay in between. This CDR3 is 13 amino acids long.

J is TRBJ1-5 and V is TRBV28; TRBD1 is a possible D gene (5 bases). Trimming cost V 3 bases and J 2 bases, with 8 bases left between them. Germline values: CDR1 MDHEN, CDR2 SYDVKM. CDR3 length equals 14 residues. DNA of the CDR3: TGTGCCAGCAGTTTGTTGGGGGGCAATCAGCCCCAGCATTTT. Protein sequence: CASSLLGGNQPQHF. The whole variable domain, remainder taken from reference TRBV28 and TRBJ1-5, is DVKVTQSSRYLVKRTGEKVFLECVQDMDHENMFWYRQDPGLGLRLIYFSYDVKMKEKGDIPEGYSVSREKKERFSLILESASTNQTSMYLCASSLLGGNQPQHFGDGTRLSIL.

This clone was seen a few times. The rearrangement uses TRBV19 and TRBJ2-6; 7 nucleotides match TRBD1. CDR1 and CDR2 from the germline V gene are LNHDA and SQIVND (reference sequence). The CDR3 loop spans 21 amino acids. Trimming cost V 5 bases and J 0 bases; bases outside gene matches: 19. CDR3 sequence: CASSRRMRDRDAVSGANVLTF. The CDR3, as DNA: TGTGCCAGTAGTCGAAGGATGAGAGACAGGGATGCTGTCTCTGGGGCCAACGTCCTGACTTTC.

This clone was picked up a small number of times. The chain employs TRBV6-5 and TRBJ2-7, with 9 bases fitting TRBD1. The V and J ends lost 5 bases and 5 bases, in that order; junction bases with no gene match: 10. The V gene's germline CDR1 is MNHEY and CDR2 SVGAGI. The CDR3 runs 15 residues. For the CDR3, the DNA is TGTGCCAGCAGTCGCAGCGGGACAGGGTACGACGAGCAGTACTTC. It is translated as CASSRSGTGYDEQYF.

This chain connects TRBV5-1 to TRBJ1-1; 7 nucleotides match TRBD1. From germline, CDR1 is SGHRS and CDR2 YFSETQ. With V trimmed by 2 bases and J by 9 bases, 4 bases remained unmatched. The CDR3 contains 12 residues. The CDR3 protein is CASSFPGQKAFF. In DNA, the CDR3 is TGCGCCAGCAGCTTTCCGGGACAGAAAGCTTTCTTT.

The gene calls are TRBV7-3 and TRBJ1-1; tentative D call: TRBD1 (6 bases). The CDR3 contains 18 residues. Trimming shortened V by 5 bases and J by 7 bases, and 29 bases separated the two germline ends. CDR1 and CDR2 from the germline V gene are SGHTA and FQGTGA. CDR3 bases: TGTGCCAGCAGCGCAATAGGTGAGGGGCAGGGGCCATTGGGTGAAGCTTTCTTT. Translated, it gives CASSAIGEGQGPLGEAFF.

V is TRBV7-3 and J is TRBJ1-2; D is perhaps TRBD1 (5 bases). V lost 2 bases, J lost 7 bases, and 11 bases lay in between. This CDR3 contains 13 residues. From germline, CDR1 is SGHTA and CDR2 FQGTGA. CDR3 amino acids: CASSLQGRGGYTF. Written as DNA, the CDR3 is TGTGCCAGCAGCTTACAGGGCCGCGGTGGCTACACCTTC.

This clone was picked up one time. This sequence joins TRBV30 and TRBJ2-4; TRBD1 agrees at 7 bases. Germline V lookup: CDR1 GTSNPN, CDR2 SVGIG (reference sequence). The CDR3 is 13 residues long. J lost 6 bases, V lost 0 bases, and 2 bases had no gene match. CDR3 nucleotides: TGTGCCTGGAGTGTGCCAGGGGGAAACATTCAGTACTTC. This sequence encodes CAWSVPGGNIQYF.